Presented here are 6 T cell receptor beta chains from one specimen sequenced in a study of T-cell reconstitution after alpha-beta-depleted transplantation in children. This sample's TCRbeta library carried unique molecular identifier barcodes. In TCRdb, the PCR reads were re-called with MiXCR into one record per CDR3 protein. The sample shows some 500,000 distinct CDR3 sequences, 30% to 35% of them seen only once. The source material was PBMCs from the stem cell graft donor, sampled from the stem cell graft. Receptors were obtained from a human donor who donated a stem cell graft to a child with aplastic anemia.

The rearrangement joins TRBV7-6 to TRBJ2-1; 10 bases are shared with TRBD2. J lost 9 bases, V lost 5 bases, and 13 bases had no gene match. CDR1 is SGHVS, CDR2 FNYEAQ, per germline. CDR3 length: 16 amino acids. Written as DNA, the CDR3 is TGTGCCAGCAGCCCATTAGCGGGAGGAACCGTTATTGAGCAGTTCTTC. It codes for CASSPLAGGTVIEQFF.

The CDR3 region has the DNA TGTGCCGTCCCCTTCCGGGACAGGAGCTCTGGAAACACCATATATTTT. This encodes CAVPFRDRSSGNTIYF. The chain carries TRBV12-3 or TRBV12-4 and TRBJ1-3, with 8 bases matching TRBD1. Trimming cost V 11 bases and J 0 bases; bases outside gene matches: 12. This CDR3 spans 16 amino acids.

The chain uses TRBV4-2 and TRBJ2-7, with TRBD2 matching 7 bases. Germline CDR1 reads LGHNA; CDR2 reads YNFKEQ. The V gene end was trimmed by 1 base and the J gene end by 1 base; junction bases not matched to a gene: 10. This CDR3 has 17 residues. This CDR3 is CASSQGKMLAESYEQYF. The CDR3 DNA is TGTGCCAGCAGCCAAGGTAAAATGCTAGCGGAGTCCTACGAGCAGTACTTC.

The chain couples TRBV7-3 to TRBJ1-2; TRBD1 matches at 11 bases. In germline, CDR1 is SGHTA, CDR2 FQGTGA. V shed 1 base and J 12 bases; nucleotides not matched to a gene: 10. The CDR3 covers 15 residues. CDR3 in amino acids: CASSLIRTGGGVHTF. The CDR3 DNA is TGTGCCAGCAGCTTAATAAGGACAGGGGGCGGGGTTCACACCTTC.

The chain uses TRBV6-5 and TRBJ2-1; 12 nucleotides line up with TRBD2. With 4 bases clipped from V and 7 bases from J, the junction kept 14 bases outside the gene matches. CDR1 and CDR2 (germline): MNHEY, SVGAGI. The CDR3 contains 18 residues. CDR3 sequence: CASSSSTSGRVRANEQFF. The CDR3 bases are TGTGCCAGCAGTTCCTCGACTAGCGGGAGAGTCCGAGCGAATGAGCAGTTCTTC.

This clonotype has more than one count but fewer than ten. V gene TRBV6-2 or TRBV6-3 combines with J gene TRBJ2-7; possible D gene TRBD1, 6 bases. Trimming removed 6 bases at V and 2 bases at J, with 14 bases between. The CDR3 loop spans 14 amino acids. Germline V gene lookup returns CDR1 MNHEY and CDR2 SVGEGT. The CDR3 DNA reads TGTGCCAGCAGCGGATTCCGGGACACCTACGAGCAGTACTTC. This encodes CASSGFRDTYEQYF.